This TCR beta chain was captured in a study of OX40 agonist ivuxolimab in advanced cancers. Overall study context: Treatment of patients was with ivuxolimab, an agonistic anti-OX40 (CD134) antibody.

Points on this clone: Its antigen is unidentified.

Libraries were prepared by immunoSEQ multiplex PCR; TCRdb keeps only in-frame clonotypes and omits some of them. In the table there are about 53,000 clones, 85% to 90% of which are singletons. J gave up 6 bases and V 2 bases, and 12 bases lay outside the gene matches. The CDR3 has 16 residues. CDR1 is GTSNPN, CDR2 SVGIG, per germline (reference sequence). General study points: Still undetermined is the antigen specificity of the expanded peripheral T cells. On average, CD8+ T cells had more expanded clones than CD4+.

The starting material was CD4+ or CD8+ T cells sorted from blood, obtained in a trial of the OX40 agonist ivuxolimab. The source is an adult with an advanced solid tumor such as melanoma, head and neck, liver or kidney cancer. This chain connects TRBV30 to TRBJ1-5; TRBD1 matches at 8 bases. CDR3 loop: CAWSPTQGGLGQPQHF. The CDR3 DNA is TGTGCCTGGAGTCCTACACAGGGGGGATTGGGTCAGCCCCAGCATTTT.